This TCR beta chain derives from a study of immune evolution from preneoplasia to lung adenocarcinoma (dated by TCRdb to 2020 to 2023). Regarding the study in general: HLA loss of heterozygosity was seen in about 7.6%, 15% and 36% of AIS, MIA and ADC lesions, and in no AAH lesions. The study used immune gene expression, TCR sequencing and multiplex immunofluorescence to profile the immune contexture of lung adenocarcinoma precursors and invasive adenocarcinoma. Resected precursor lesions (AAH, AIS, MIA) and invasive adenocarcinomas were each compared against paired morphologically normal lung tissue. Sample size was based on specimen availability rather than a prior power calculation. The immune data were integrated with whole exome sequencing and methylation data obtained from the same cohort of nodules. In total, the cohort included 50 to 65 patients with pulmonary nodules, all of whom underwent surgical resection. TCR sequencing data came from 51 patients. It was reported in the study that approximately 99 samples were used for TCR sequencing. Class I HLA alleles were inferred from exome data with POLYSOLVER, and allele-specific HLA loss was detected with LOHHLA.

The research as a whole found: The highest top T cell clone frequencies were observed in normal lung, and a progressive decrease in top T cell clone frequencies appeared to occur from AAH through AIS, MIA and invasive adenocarcinoma. The findings were based on association rather than direct causation, and larger cohorts with long-term follow-up and longitudinal biopsies were deemed needed. The highest clonality was observed in normal lung, whereas higher T cell density and diversity but lower clonality appeared to be present in later-stage lesions. The highest T cell clonality was observed in KRAS-mutant nodules compared with EGFR-mutant or double wild-type lesions. Because all patients came from Japan and China, whether the findings apply to Western populations was uncertain.

Patients underwent resection in Japan or China between the mid-2010s and the late 2010s. The histologic diagnosis of each case was independently confirmed on H&E slides by two lung cancer pathologists. To enrich premalignant or tumor cells for nucleic acid extraction, macro-dissection was performed after pathologic assessment. DNA was isolated from FFPE tissue using the AllPrep DNA/RNA FFPE Kit. Of note for this clone: Its antigen remains unidentified. Nothing much larger sits one base from this clone, and base qualities are not available.

The immunoSEQ hsTCRbeta Kit was used to sequence TCR beta CDR3 regions from DNA. As for how the authors treated the data: TCR sequencing data were analysed with the ImmunoSEQ Analyzer. T cell clonality was defined as 1 minus Pielou's evenness, as computed on productive rearrangements. The inverse Simpson index, applied to productive templates, was used to measure T cell diversity. T cell density was defined as TCR beta template counts normalized to usable DNA, with usable DNA estimated by amplification and sequencing of housekeeping genes. Two-sided Kruskal-Wallis tests were used to compare TCR metrics between histologic stages. The source is immuneACCESS, and TCRdb retained only in-frame sequences with V and J called. Part of the clones is not carried over; for the studies checked, unresolved V genes explain less than half of this, and the remainder is unexplained. The V and J calls and clone size are taken from that table; D and trimming were inferred from the DNA. For this sample there are 12,000 or so clones; about 83% appear just once. The leading ten clones occupy 3.8% of the sample.

The sequence came from a person between 45 and 75 years old with lung adenocarcinoma. The sample consisted of FFPE tissue from an adenomatous hyperplasia lung lesion. This sample's cell subset or site label indicates: atypical adenomatous hyperplasia (AAH), lung preneoplasia.

CDR3 loop: CASSLGGSGSGGSSDTQYF. The DNA sequence is as follows: TGTGCCAGCAGTTTAGGGGGTAGCGGGAGTGGCGGGAGTTCAGATACGCAGTATTTT. The chain is assembled from TRBV27 and TRBJ2-3; 9 nucleotides in the junction match TRBD2. The V end gives up 2 bases and the J end 4 bases, leaving 16 bases in the junction not matched to a gene. The CDR3 spans 19 residues, from the cysteine through the phenylalanine. This entry keeps only the CDR3 DNA: 57 bases, framed from base 1. The germline V gene (reference sequence) supplies CDR1 MNHEY and CDR2 SMNVEV.